This T cell receptor (beta chain) stems from a study of T cell responses to AZD1222 COVID-19 vaccine. Using immunoSEQ multiplex PCR, the repertoire was profiled, and TCRdb retains in-frame clones only, with some absent. Of 45,000 or so clones in the sample, 70% to 90% were seen once. The sample here was peripheral blood, taken 28 days after the second AZD1222 dose. This sequence originates from an adult who received the AZD1222 COVID-19 vaccine.

The CDR3 loop reads CASSYSSTGKQHF. The CDR3 DNA reads as TGTGCCAGCAGTTACTCGAGTACAGGGAAGCAGCATTTT. The rearrangement uses TRBV6-6 and TRBJ1-5, with D possibly being TRBD1 (6 bases). CDR1 is MNHNY, CDR2 SVGAGI, per germline (reference sequence). The V gene lost 0 bases and the J gene lost 13 bases, with 13 bases spanning the gap. CDR3 length equals 13 residues.